What follows are 28 T cell receptor beta chains derived from one specimen sequenced in a study of cytomegalovirus exposure and HLA in healthy donors. Use of 60 Vbeta and 13 Jbeta primers characterized the PCR. TCRdb's table, derived via immunoSEQ multiplex PCR, lists solely in-frame clones and lacks some. The repertoire holds 150,000 to 200,000 clones, with 84% as singletons. The sequencing sample was made of PBMCs. The receptors originated from a man aged 18-30 years in good health and CMV-seronegative.

This clone has a handful of counts. This chain joins TRBV12-5 and TRBJ1-3; tentative D call: TRBD1 (5 bases). The CDR3 is 14 residues long. Per the germline V gene, CDR1 is LGHNT and CDR2 is FRNRAP. V dropped 5 bases and J dropped 0 bases, with 8 bases sitting between them. This chain's CDR3 is CASGPTVSGNTIYF. The CDR3 DNA reads as TGTGCTAGTGGTCCGACAGTCTCTGGAAACACCATATATTTT.

The V gene is TRBV9, the J gene TRBJ1-4; D remains ambiguous. Looked up from germline, CDR1 is SGDLS and CDR2 is YYNGEE. Trimming stripped 0 bases from V and 3 bases from J, with 9 bases between. CDR3 size: 15 residues. This CDR3 is CASSVDGRPNEKLFF. The CDR3 DNA follows: TGTGCCAGCAGCGTAGATGGGCGACCTAATGAAAAACTGTTTTTT.

The table lists this clone with a few counts. The J gene is TRBJ2-3, the V gene TRBV5-1, with 11 bases that match TRBD2. Unmatched junction bases numbered 1, after V lost 0 bases and J lost 1 base. CDR1 and CDR2 from the germline V gene are SGHRS and YFSETQ. The CDR3 spans 16 residues. Here the CDR3 reads CASSLGSGGGTDTQYF. CDR3 bases: TGCGCCAGCAGCTTGGGTAGCGGGGGGGGCACAGATACGCAGTATTTT.

This chain joins TRBV6-6 and TRBJ1-1; 7 bases agree with TRBD1. With 7 bases clipped from V and 1 base from J, the junction kept 3 bases outside the gene matches. Germline V CDR1 and CDR2: MNHNY, SVGAGI (reference sequence). This CDR3 region has 13 residues. This CDR3 is CASIQGGNTEAFF. For the CDR3, the DNA is TGTGCCAGCATTCAGGGGGGGAACACTGAAGCTTTCTTT.

V gene TRBV4-3 combines with J gene TRBJ1-1, with 10 bases matching TRBD1. The J segment lost 3 bases and the V segment lost 1 base, leaving 2 bases of the junction unmatched. The CDR3 is made up of 15 amino acids. Germline lookup yields CDR1 LGHNA and CDR2 YSLEER. This CDR3 reads CASSQGGTGDTEAFF. The CDR3 coding sequence is TGCGCCAGCAGCCAAGGGGGGACAGGGGACACTGAAGCTTTCTTT.

V gene TRBV6-5 combines with J gene TRBJ2-7, with TRBD1 identical over 7 bases. V gave up 2 bases and J gave up 2 bases; unmatched junction bases: 6. The CDR3 is 15 residues long. Germline CDR1 MNHEY, CDR2 SVGAGI. The CDR3: CASSYLGQGAYEQYF. DNA of the CDR3: TGTGCCAGCAGTTACCTTGGCCAGGGGGCCTACGAGCAGTACTTC.

The chain combines TRBV29-1 with TRBJ2-1; no clear D gene. CDR3 size: 12 residues. Germline-derived CDR1 and CDR2 are SQVTM and ANQGSEA. V lost 7 bases, J lost 0 bases, and 7 bases lay in between. The CDR3 protein is CSAPGSYNEQFF. Written as DNA, the CDR3 is TGCAGCGCCCCAGGCTCCTACAATGAGCAGTTCTTC.

This chain joins TRBV5-1 and TRBJ2-2, with TRBD2 as a possible D gene (5 bases). Germline loops: CDR1 SGHRS, CDR2 YFSETQ. Trimming left V 8 bases short and J 7 bases short, with 18 bases between. This CDR3 region has 14 residues. As DNA, the CDR3 is TGCGCCAGTGGGAGCCTCCCGTTAGGCGGGGAGCTGTTTTTT. It is translated as CASGSLPLGGELFF.

This chain uses TRBV5-1 with TRBJ2-1; D gene uncertain. CDR1 is SGHRS, CDR2 YFSETQ, per germline. This CDR3 has 14 amino acids. Trimming left V 0 bases short and J 6 bases short, with 10 bases between. CDR3 nucleotides: TGCGCCAGCAGCTTGGGGAGCCGTCCCAATGAGCAGTTCTTC. This codes for CASSLGSRPNEQFF.

The V call is TRBV29-1, the J call TRBJ2-7, with 7 nucleotides matching TRBD2. The CDR3 sequence is 13 residues long. The trim removed 7 bases at V and 0 bases at J, leaving 6 bases unmatched. Germline CDR1 SQVTM, CDR2 ANQGSEA. The CDR3 DNA is TGCAGCGCCCGCGGGGGTACCTCCTACGAGCAGTACTTC. It specifies CSARGGTSYEQYF.

This sequence joins TRBV10-2 and TRBJ1-6; 9 bases match TRBD1. V shed 4 bases, J shed 7 bases, and the junction held 2 bases outside the gene matches. The CDR3 length is 14 residues. From germline, CDR1 is WSHSY and CDR2 SAAADI. The CDR3 DNA follows: TGCGCCAGCAGTGCCGGGACAGGGAATTCACCCCTCCACTTT. Protein sequence: CASSAGTGNSPLHF.

The V and J genes are TRBV5-8 and TRBJ2-6; D is possibly TRBD2 (7 bases). The V end was cut by 2 bases, the J end by 4 bases, with 13 bases between. The length of the CDR3 is 16 residues. Germline assignment: CDR1 SGHTS and CDR2 YDEGEE. CDR3 nucleotide sequence: TGTGCCAGCAGCTTAGAGGGGGGGACGGGGGCCAACGTCCTGACTTTC. This encodes CASSLEGGTGANVLTF.

This clone has just a few counts. This chain uses TRBV19 with TRBJ1-1; tentative D call: TRBD1 (5 bases). The germline V gene encodes CDR1 LNHDA and CDR2 SQIVND (reference sequence). Trimming cost V 5 bases and J 0 bases, with 13 bases left between them. The CDR3 is 15 residues long. The CDR3 DNA is TGTGCCAGTAGTTCGCGGACAAATCTGAACACTGAAGCTTTCTTT. This translates into CASSSRTNLNTEAFF.

The chain joins TRBV18 to TRBJ2-5; TRBD2 might be the D (5 bases). Germline V CDR1 and CDR2: KGHSH, LQKENI. Trimming stripped 4 bases from V and 5 bases from J, with 14 bases between. This CDR3 is built from 14 residues. CDR3 in amino acids: CASSLAWRSETQYF. Here the CDR3 DNA reads TGTGCCAGCTCACTAGCGTGGAGATCGGAGACCCAGTACTTC.

The chain is built from TRBV27 and TRBJ2-3; the D gene is possibly TRBD2 (5 bases). With 3 bases removed from V and 4 bases from J, the gap between germline ends came to 11 bases. This CDR3 is built from 14 residues. Germline CDR1 MNHEY, CDR2 SMNVEV (reference sequence). CDR3 bases: TGTGCCAGCAGTTTTTACGGGAACGCAGATACGCAGTATTTT. It translates to CASSFYGNADTQYF.

The chain couples TRBV7-9 to TRBJ2-7; 8 positions match TRBD1. Germline CDR1 and CDR2: SEHNR and FQNEAQ (reference sequence). The CDR3 sequence is 14 residues long. V was pared by 5 bases and J by 6 bases, with 9 bases of the junction left unmatched. CDR3 DNA: TGTGCCAGCAGCCGGACAGGGATTAGTCGCGAGCAGTACTTC. It is translated as CASSRTGISREQYF. The whole variable domain, remainder taken from reference TRBV7-9 and TRBJ2-7, is DTGVSQNPRHKITKRGQNVTFRCDPISEHNRLYWYRQTLGQGPEFLTYFQNEAQLEKSRLLSDRFSAERPKGSFSTLEIQRTEQGDSAMYLCASSRTGISREQYFGPGTRLTVT.

The chain links TRBV18 to TRBJ2-5, with a weak D call TRBD1 (8 bases). Trimming left V 0 bases short and J 4 bases short, with 12 bases between. This CDR3 is built from 15 residues. CDR1 and CDR2 from the germline V gene are KGHSH and LQKENI. The CDR3 DNA follows: TGTGCCAGCTCACCACCGACAGGGGAGGGAGAGACCCAGTACTTC. Translation gives CASSPPTGEGETQYF.

The rearrangement uses TRBV5-4 and TRBJ2-7, with 7 positions matching TRBD2. Germline CDR1 and CDR2: SGHNT and YYREEE (reference sequence). V gave up 4 bases and J gave up 6 bases; unmatched junction bases: 10. The length of the CDR3 is 14 residues. This chain's CDR3 is CASSILTSSGEQYF. The CDR3 DNA is TGTGCCAGCAGCATCCTGACTAGCTCGGGCGAGCAGTACTTC.

This chain uses TRBV9 with TRBJ2-1; D gene ambiguous. The CDR3 has 11 residues. Per germline, CDR1 SGDLS and CDR2 YYNGEE. V was clipped by 0 bases and J by 10 bases, with 5 bases between them. The CDR3 bases are TGTGCCAGCAGCGTAGAGGAGGAGCAGTTCTTC. Translated, it gives CASSVEEEQFF.

This clone turned up a few times. The genes are TRBV5-1 and TRBJ2-7; 8 nucleotides line up with TRBD2. V lost 5 bases to trimming and J lost 3 bases; unmatched junction nucleotides: 4. Germline CDR1 reads SGHRS; CDR2 reads YFSETQ. This CDR3 comprises 13 residues. The CDR3 sequence is CASRLAVNYEQYF. The CDR3 region has the DNA TGCGCCAGCAGACTAGCGGTGAACTACGAGCAGTACTTC.

This clone has just a few counts. The rearrangement joins TRBV2 to TRBJ1-5, with D maybe TRBD1 (5 bases). Germline V gives CDR1 SNHLY, CDR2 FYNNEI. This CDR3 has 13 residues. V lost 6 bases, J lost 5 bases, and 11 bases lay in between. CDR3 loop: CASSGHEDQPQHF. In DNA form, the CDR3 reads TGTGCCAGCAGCGGACACGAGGATCAGCCCCAGCATTTT.

The rearrangement uses TRBV28 and TRBJ2-3; D is unclear. There are 19 residues in the CDR3. The ends were cut back, 6 bases at V and 2 bases at J, with 27 bases in the middle. Per the germline V gene, CDR1 is MDHEN and CDR2 is SYDVKM. This CDR3 reads CASSKLVLESEVDTDTQYF. CDR3 DNA: TGTGCCAGCAGCAAATTGGTGTTGGAGTCGGAAGTTGACACAGATACGCAGTATTTT.

The chain couples TRBV28 to TRBJ2-2; tentative D call: TRBD1 (6 bases). The V gene lost 5 bases and the J gene lost 3 bases, with 16 bases spanning the gap. Per the germline V gene, CDR1 is MDHEN and CDR2 is SYDVKM. This CDR3 is 16 amino acids long. The CDR3 DNA reads TGTGCCAGCAGTGCCTACAGGGATGAATACACCGGGGAGCTGTTTTTT. It encodes CASSAYRDEYTGELFF.

The chain is built from TRBV7-8 and TRBJ2-7; no firm D call. V dropped 3 bases and J dropped 2 bases, with 5 bases sitting between them. The CDR3 is made up of 12 amino acids. Germline V gene data show CDR1 as SGHVS and CDR2 as FQNEAQ. The CDR3 sequence is CASSFQAYEQYF. DNA for the CDR3: TGTGCCAGCAGCTTTCAGGCCTACGAGCAGTACTTC.

The rearrangement joins TRBV7-9 to TRBJ2-5; 12 bases map to TRBD2. Germline CDR1 reads SEHNR; CDR2 reads FQNEAQ (reference sequence). The ends lost 3 bases at V and 1 base at J; junction bases unmatched: 9. The CDR3 covers 18 residues. The CDR3 reads CASSFVGLAGGIQETQYF. The CDR3 nucleotides read TGTGCCAGCAGCTTCGTTGGTCTAGCGGGGGGGATCCAAGAGACCCAGTACTTC.

CDR3 DNA: TGTGCCAGCAGCCCGAGGACTAGCGGGAGATATTACAATGAGCAGTTCTTC. This gives the protein CASSPRTSGRYYNEQFF. V is TRBV7-8 and J is TRBJ2-1; the match to TRBD2 covers 13 bases. CDR3 size: 17 residues. Germline CDR1 is SGHVS and CDR2 is FQNEAQ. Trimming removed 5 bases from V and 4 bases from J; junction bases left unmatched: 8.

J is TRBJ2-1 and V is TRBV14; no clear D. The CDR3 has 14 residues. With 1 base removed from V and 9 bases from J, the gap between germline ends came to 13 bases. Germline V gene data show CDR1 as SGHDN and CDR2 as FVKESK. This CDR3 reads CASSQGYWAGEQFF. CDR3 DNA sequence: TGTGCCAGCAGCCAAGGTTATTGGGCTGGTGAGCAGTTCTTC. The whole variable domain, remainder taken from reference TRBV14 and TRBJ2-1, is EAGVTQFPSHSVIEKGQTVTLRCDPISGHDNLYWYRRVMGKEIKFLLHFVKESKQDESGMPNNRFLAERTGGTYSTLKVQPAELEDSGVYFCASSQGYWAGEQFFGPGTRLTVL.

The chain joins TRBV28 to TRBJ1-4; tentatively, D is TRBD1 (5 bases). This CDR3 has 16 residues. CDR1 is MDHEN and CDR2 is SYDVKM in the germline V gene. Between the trimmed V and J ends, which lost 2 bases and 0 bases, there was a span of 10 bases. The CDR3 nucleotides are TGTGCCAGCAGTTTAGGATGGGGCGCAACTAATGAAAAACTGTTTTTT. It codes for CASSLGWGATNEKLFF. The whole variable domain, remainder taken from reference TRBV28 and TRBJ1-4, is DVKVTQSSRYLVKRTGEKVFLECVQDMDHENMFWYRQDPGLGLRLIYFSYDVKMKEKGDIPEGYSVSREKKERFSLILESASTNQTSMYLCASSLGWGATNEKLFFGSGTQLSVL.